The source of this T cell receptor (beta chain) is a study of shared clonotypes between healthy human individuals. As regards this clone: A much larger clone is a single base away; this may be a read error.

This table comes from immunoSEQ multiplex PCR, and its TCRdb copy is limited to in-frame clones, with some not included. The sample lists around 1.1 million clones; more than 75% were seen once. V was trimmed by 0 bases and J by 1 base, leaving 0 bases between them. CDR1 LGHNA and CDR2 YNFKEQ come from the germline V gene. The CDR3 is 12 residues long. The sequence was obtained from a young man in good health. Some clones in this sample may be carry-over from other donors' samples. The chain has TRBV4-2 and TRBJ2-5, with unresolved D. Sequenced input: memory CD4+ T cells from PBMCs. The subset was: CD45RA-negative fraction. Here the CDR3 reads CASSQDQETQYF. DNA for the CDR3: TGTGCCAGCAGCCAAGACCAAGAGACCCAGTACTTC.